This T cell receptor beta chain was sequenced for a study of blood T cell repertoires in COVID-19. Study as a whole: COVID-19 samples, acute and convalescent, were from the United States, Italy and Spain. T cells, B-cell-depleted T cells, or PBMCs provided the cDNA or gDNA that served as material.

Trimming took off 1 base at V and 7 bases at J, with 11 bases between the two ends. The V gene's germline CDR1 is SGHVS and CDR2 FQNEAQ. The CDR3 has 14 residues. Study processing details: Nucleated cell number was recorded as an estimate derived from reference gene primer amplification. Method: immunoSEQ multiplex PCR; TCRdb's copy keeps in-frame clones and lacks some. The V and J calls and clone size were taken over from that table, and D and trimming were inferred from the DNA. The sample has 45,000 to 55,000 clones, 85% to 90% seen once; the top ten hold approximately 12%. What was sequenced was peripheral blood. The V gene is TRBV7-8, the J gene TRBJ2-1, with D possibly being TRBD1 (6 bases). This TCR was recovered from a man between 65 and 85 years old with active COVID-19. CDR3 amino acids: CASSLGGLVNEQFF. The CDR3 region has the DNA TGTGCCAGCAGCTTAGGGGGGCTAGTAAATGAGCAGTTCTTC.